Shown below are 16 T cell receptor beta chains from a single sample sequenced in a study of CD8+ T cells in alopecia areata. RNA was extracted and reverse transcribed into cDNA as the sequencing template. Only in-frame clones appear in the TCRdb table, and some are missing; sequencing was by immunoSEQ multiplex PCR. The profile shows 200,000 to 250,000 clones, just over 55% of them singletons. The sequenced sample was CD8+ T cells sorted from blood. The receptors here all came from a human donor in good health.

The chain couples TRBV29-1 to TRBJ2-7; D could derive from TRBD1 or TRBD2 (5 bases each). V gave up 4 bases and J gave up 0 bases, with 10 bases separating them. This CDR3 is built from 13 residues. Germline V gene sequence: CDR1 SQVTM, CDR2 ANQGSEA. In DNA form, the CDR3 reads TGCAGCGTTGCCGAGGGGAGCTCCTACGAGCAGTACTTC. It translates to CSVAEGSSYEQYF.

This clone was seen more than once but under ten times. The CDR3 nucleotides read TGTGCCAGCAGCTTAGATCCGGGACAGACCTACGAGCAGTACTTC. This sequence encodes CASSLDPGQTYEQYF. J is TRBJ2-7 and V is TRBV7-9; 7 nucleotides agree with TRBD1. Germline V gives CDR1 SEHNR, CDR2 FQNEAQ (reference sequence). The J segment lost 2 bases and the V segment lost 1 base, leaving 5 bases of the junction unmatched. This CDR3 has 15 residues.

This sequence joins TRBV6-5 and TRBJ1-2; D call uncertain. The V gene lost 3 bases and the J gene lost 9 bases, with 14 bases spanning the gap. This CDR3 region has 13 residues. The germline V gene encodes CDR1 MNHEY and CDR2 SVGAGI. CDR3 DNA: TGTGCCAGCAGTTATGGAGGACTGACAAGCTACACCTTC. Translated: CASSYGGLTSYTF.

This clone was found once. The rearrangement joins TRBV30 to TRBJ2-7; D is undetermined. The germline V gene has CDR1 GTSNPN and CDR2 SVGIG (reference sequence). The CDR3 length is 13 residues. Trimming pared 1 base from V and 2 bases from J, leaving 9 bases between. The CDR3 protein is CAWSGADTYEQYF. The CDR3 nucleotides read TGTGCCTGGAGTGGGGCTGACACCTACGAGCAGTACTTC.

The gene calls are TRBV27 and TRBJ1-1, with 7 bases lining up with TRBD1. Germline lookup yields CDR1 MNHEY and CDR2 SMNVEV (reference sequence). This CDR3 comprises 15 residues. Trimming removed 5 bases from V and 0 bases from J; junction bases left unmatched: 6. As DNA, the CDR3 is TGTGCCAGCAGTCCCGGAGGGGGCATGAACACTGAAGCTTTCTTT. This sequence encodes CASSPGGGMNTEAFF.

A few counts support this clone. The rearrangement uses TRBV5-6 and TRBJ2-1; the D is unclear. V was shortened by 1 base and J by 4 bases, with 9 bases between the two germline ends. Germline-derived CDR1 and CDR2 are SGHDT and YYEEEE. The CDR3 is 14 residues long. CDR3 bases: TGTGCCAGCAGCTTGATCCACACTTACAATGAGCAGTTCTTC. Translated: CASSLIHTYNEQFF.

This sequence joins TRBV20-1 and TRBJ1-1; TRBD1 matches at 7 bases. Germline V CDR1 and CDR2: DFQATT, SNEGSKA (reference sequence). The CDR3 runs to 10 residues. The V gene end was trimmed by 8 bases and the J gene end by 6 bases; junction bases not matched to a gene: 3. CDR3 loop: CSTGESEAFF. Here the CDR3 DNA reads TGCAGTACAGGGGAGTCTGAAGCTTTCTTT.

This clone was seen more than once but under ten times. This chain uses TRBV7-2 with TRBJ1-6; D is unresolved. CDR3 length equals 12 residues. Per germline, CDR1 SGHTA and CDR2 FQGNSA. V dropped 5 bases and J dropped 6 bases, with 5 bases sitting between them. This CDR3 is CASSVANSPLHF. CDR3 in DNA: TGTGCCAGCAGCGTTGCTAATTCACCCCTCCACTTT.

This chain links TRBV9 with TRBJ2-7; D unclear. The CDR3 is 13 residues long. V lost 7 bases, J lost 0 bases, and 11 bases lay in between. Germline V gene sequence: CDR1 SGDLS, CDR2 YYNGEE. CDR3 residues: CASAGKTSYEQYF. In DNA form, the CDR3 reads TGTGCCAGCGCCGGAAAGACCTCCTACGAGCAGTACTTC.

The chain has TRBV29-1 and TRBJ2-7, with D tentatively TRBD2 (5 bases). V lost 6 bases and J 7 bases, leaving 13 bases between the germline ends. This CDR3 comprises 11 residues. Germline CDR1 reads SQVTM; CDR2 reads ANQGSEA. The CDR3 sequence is CSVPSSGEQYF. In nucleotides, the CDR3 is TGCAGCGTACCGAGTTCGGGGGAGCAGTACTTC.

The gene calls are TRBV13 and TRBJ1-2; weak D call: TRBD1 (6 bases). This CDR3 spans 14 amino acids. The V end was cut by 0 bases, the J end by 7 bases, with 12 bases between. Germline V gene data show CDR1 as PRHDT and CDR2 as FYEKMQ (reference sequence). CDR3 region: CASSLGPRQVGYTF. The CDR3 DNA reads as TGTGCCAGCAGCTTAGGGCCTCGACAGGTTGGCTACACCTTC.

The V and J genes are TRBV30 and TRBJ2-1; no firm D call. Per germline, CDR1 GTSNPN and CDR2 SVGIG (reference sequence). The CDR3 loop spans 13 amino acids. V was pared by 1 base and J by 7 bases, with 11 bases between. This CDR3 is CAWSEALGNEQFF. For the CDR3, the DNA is TGTGCCTGGAGTGAGGCCCTAGGGAATGAGCAGTTCTTC.

CDR3 nucleotides: TGTGCCAGCAGCCCCCGGGGTTTCTATGGCTACACCTTC. This translates into CASSPRGFYGYTF. The chain combines TRBV28 with TRBJ1-2; D ambiguous. This CDR3 is built from 13 residues. Deletions cut 6 bases from V and 4 bases from J, with 12 bases between. Per germline, CDR1 MDHEN and CDR2 SYDVKM.

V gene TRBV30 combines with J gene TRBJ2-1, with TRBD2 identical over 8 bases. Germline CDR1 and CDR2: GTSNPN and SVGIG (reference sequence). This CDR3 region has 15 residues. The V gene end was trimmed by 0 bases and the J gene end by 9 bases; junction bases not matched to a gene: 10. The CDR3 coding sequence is TGTGCCTGGAGTGTTAGTAGCGGGGCGTCAAGTGAGCAGTTCTTC. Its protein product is CAWSVSSGASSEQFF. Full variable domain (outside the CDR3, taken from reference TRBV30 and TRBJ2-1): SQTIHQWPATLVQPVGSPLSLECTVEGTSNPNLYWYRQAAGRGLQLLFYSVGIGQISSEVPQNLSASRPQDRQFILSSKKLLLSDSGFYLCAWSVSSGASSEQFFGPGTRLTVL.

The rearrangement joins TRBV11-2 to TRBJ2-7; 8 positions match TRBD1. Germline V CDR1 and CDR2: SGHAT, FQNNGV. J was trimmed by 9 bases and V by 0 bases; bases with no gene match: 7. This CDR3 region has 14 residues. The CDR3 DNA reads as TGTGCCAGCAGCTTAGAGGTCAGGGGGCCCGCGCAGTACTTC. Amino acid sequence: CASSLEVRGPAQYF.

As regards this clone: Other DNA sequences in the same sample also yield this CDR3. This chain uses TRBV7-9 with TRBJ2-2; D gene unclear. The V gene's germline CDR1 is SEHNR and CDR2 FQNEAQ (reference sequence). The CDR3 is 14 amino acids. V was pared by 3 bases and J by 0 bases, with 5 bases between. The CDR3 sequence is CASSFGSNTGELFF. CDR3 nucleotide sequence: TGTGCCAGCAGCTTCGGGTCGAACACCGGGGAGCTGTTTTTT.